The entry below describes one T cell receptor (beta chain). These data come from a study of blood T cell repertoires in COVID-19. Sequencing was performed with immunoSEQ multiplex PCR; in TCRdb, only in-frame clones are kept and a portion is missing. This table holds 300,000 to 350,000 clones, roughly nine tenths found once. Participants had their cohort set by participant-reported clinical history. The CDR3 has 16 amino acids. CDR1 is SGHDT, CDR2 YYEEEE, per germline. V lost 4 bases and J 2 bases, leaving 19 bases between the germline ends. This TCR derives from a woman aged 30 to 39 who had recovered from COVID-19. Source material: PBMCs or T cells enriched from blood (not recorded which). The V call is TRBV5-6, the J call TRBJ2-7; perhaps TRBD2 as D (6 bases). The CDR3 DNA is TGTGCCAGCAGCCCGGCTGGGACTCAAGGGGCCTACGAGCAGTACTTC. It codes for CASSPAGTQGAYEQYF.